This TCR beta chain was recovered during a study of breast tumors, draining lymph nodes, adjacent tissues. Findings and caveats of the study: Tumor TCR diversity was below lymph nodes but above nontumor tissue. Data only fit, rather than demonstrated, lymph node origin of most tumor T cells. The data were judged consistent with most tumor T cells coming from lymph node and expanding in tumor. Luminal-like breast cancer showed significantly greater tumor-nontumor repertoire similarity than basal-like breast cancer did.

MiXCR, run by TCRdb on the multiplex PCR reads, gives a single entry per CDR3 protein. The sample records 84,000 or so distinct CDR3 sequences, over 25% being singletons. This clonotype was detected ten times or more. No antigen is known for it. The lymph nodes were axillary draining lymph nodes from breast cancer patients. This CDR3 spans 14 amino acids. CDR1 LNHDA and CDR2 SQIVND come from the germline V gene (reference sequence). V lost 8 bases, J lost 9 bases, and 19 bases lay in between. This chain links TRBV19 with TRBJ2-2; either TRBD1 or TRBD2 may supply D (5 bases each). This TCR was recovered from a female donor with breast cancer. Some clones in this sample may be carry-over from other donors' samples. Sequencing used axillary lymph node tissue. CDR3 region: CASGYGDQDRELFF. CDR3 sequence (DNA): TGTGCCAGTGGCTACGGGGACCAGGACCGGGAGCTGTTTTTT. Looking up the rest from reference TRBV19 and TRBJ2-2 gives the full variable domain: DGGITQSPKYLFRKEGQNVTLSCEQNLNHDAMYWYRQDPGQGLRLIYYSQIVNDFQKGDIAEGYSVSREKKESFPLTVTSAQKNPTAFYLCASGYGDQDRELFFGEGSRLTVL.